Listed below are T cell receptor beta chains from one sample, sequenced in a study of glioma-infiltrating T cells. TCRdb recomputed calls from the multiplex PCR reads with MiXCR, one row per CDR3 protein. The sample gives more than 300,000 distinct CDR3 sequences, about two fifths of which show up once; around 13% is in the top ten. The sequenced sample was glioma tissue, nonneoplastic brain tissue, or PBMCs (not recorded which). These receptors came from a human donor with low-grade glioma or glioblastoma, undergoing nonglioma brain surgery, or in good health (not recorded which). Both conserved end residues are trimmed from each CDR3.

V gene	J gene	CDR3 protein
TRBV15	TRBJ1-4	ATSRDSGSQASEKLF
TRBV19	TRBJ2-3	ASSILAGPLTQY
TRBV6-1	TRBJ2-1	ASSRDYYNEQF
TRBV28	TRBJ1-1	ASSLAAEAF
TRBV24-1	TRBJ2-7	ATSDFWGSYEQY
TRBV7-3	TRBJ1-2	ASSRGPQGEGYT
TRBV11-3	TRBJ2-1	ASRIIRDRGYNEQF
TRBV20-1	TRBJ1-1	SAREPQTNTEAF
TRBV2	TRBJ1-2	ASSRERGGYI
TRBV14	TRBJ1-1	ASSRDWTDEAF
TRBV20-1	TRBJ1-1	SALAVQTNTEAF
TRBV7-9	TRBJ2-5	ASSLGQETQY
TRBV3-1	TRBJ2-6	ASSQSLVANVLT
TRBV7-2	TRBJ1-3	ASSKQGTGAGNTIY
TRBV12-3/TRBV12-4	TRBJ1-2	ASSLVTGIYGYT
TRBV7-8	TRBJ2-3	ASSFLAGEMADTQY
TRBV28	TRBJ2-1	ASGQPLAGEDSYNEQF
TRBV7-8	TRBJ2-1	ASSLDRGRNEQF
TRBV7-2	TRBJ1-2	ASSANPGQATNYGYT
TRBV6-1	TRBJ2-1	ASTKRTGYNEQF
TRBV6-2/TRBV6-3	TRBJ1-4	ASRTTGEANEKLF
TRBV15	TRBJ2-3	ATSRDRGRYTDTQY
TRBV28	TRBJ2-5	ASSLWGLAGETQY
TRBV27	TRBJ2-4	ASMDQEGIQY
TRBV4-1	TRBJ2-7	ASSQALGLPERQY
TRBV20-1	TRBJ1-5	SVWQGGQPQH